This TCR beta chain emerged from a study of regulatory T cells in long-lasting Graves disease. Building the TCR beta libraries relied on iRepertoire HTBI primers, and CDR3 regions underwent Arm-PCR. TCRdb passed the multiplex PCR reads through MiXCR, listing each CDR3 protein once. The table shows more than 300,000 distinct CDR3 sequences, with about a sixth occurring only once. This clonotype was found a few times. Looked up from germline, CDR1 is MNHNS and CDR2 is SASEGT. The V gene end was trimmed by 4 bases and the J gene end by 4 bases; junction bases not matched to a gene: 4. The CDR3 loop spans 15 amino acids. Time point reported: newly diagnosed GD, antithyroid drugs for less than 3 months. Extracted PBMC RNA gave rise to the TCR library. The same data also went into a second study, on T cells in Graves' hyperthyroidism and ophthalmopathy. That study adds: Researchers ran a first-round RT-PCR on the TCR CDR3 using the HTBI primer set.

The chain combines TRBV6-1 with TRBJ1-5; TRBD1 matches at 10 bases. This sequence was found in a woman under 30 with Graves disease. This specimen was peripheral blood mononuclear cells (PBMCs), taken at new diagnosis, from a patient treated with antithyroid drugs. CDR3 amino acids: CASSAGQGGNQPQHF. The CDR3 bases are TGTGCCAGCAGTGCCGGACAGGGGGGGAATCAGCCCCAGCATTTT.